This passage covers 28 T cell receptor beta chains from one sample sequenced in a study of cytomegalovirus exposure and HLA in healthy donors (dated by TCRdb to between 2016 and 2019). The library relied on the immunoSEQ multiplex PCR assay. For the multiplex PCR, a mixture combining 60 forward primers for TCR Vbeta segments and 13 reverse primers for TCR Jbeta segments was used. TCRdb took over this immuneACCESS table, retaining in-frame rearrangements with V and J assigned. Such tables are incomplete; in checked studies, under half of the missing clones stem from an unresolved V gene, and the remainder is unexplained. This sample comprises 180,000 or so clones, approximately 73% of them detected only once. The ten largest make up roughly 2.5% of the sample. Source material: PBMCs. The origin of the receptors is a woman aged 25 to 39 in good health and CMV-seropositive.

The V gene is TRBV6-1, the J gene TRBJ2-5; TRBD2 aligns across 10 bases. Germline V CDR1 and CDR2: MNHNS, SASEGT. This CDR3 is built from 15 residues. Germline trimming cut 5 bases from V and 11 bases from J; bases unmatched to any gene: 14. The CDR3 DNA reads as TGTGCCAGCAGTCCCCGCAGTAGCGGGGGGTTTGAGCAGTACTTC. Protein sequence: CASSPRSSGGFEQYF.

The J gene is TRBJ2-5, the V gene TRBV9; 10 nucleotides match TRBD2. V dropped 0 bases and J dropped 0; count of bases not matched to a gene: 5. Germline CDR1 SGDLS, CDR2 YYNGEE. The CDR3 totals 17 residues. CDR3 nucleotides: TGTGCCAGCAGCGTAGTAAAAGCGGGGGGGAACCAAGAGACCCAGTACTTC. This gives the protein CASSVVKAGGNQETQYF.

The chain recombines TRBV5-1 with TRBJ2-1, with 7 bases fitting TRBD2. The CDR3 has 13 residues. Trimming took 4 bases from V and 6 from J; bases not matched to a gene: 4. Germline V lookup: CDR1 SGHRS, CDR2 YFSETQ. In DNA form, the CDR3 reads TGCGCCAGCAGCCGTCGGGGGGTCAATGAGCAGTTCTTC. This encodes CASSRRGVNEQFF.

The chain carries TRBV2 and TRBJ2-1; tentative D call: TRBD1 (6 bases). The ends were cut back, 5 bases at V and 3 bases at J, with 11 bases in the middle. Germline loops: CDR1 SNHLY, CDR2 FYNNEI. The length of the CDR3 is 14 residues. CDR3 in amino acids: CASSRQADYNEQFF. For the CDR3, the DNA is TGTGCCAGCAGTCGACAGGCCGACTACAATGAGCAGTTCTTC.

The J gene is TRBJ1-6, the V gene TRBV5-4, with 7 bases that match TRBD1. The V segment lost 4 bases and the J segment 10 bases; nucleotides outside the gene matches: 8. This CDR3 is built from 14 residues. Germline V gene sequence: CDR1 SGHNT, CDR2 YYREEE (reference sequence). CDR3: CASSPQGPGSPLHF. The CDR3 DNA follows: TGTGCCAGCAGCCCACAGGGGCCGGGATCACCCCTCCACTTT.

V is TRBV2 and J is TRBJ2-1; D gene ambiguous. The ends were cut back, 3 bases at V and 5 bases at J, with 8 bases in the middle. Germline CDR1 and CDR2: SNHLY and FYNNEI. CDR3 size: 13 residues. CDR3 residues: CASSDAVDNEQFF. DNA for the CDR3: TGTGCCAGCAGTGACGCGGTAGACAATGAGCAGTTCTTC.

The chain joins TRBV4-3 to TRBJ2-3, with TRBD2 matching 9 bases. CDR1 and CDR2 (germline): LGHNA, YSLEER. The trim removed 1 base at V and 4 bases at J, leaving 18 bases unmatched. The CDR3 consists of 20 residues. This CDR3 reads CASSQASSSFAGGPPDTQYF. The DNA of the CDR3 is TGCGCCAGCAGCCAAGCCTCTTCGTCGTTTGCGGGGGGGCCCCCAGATACGCAGTATTTT.

The CDR3 loop is CASSLNRGAEAFF. The CDR3 coding sequence is TGCGCCAGCAGCTTGAACAGGGGCGCTGAAGCTTTCTTT. This chain joins TRBV5-1 and TRBJ1-1; 7 positions match TRBD1. The germline CDR1 and CDR2 sequences are SGHRS and YFSETQ. The J segment lost 6 bases and the V segment lost 1 base, leaving 3 bases of the junction unmatched. This CDR3 comprises 13 residues.

The chain has TRBV30 and TRBJ2-1, with D possibly being TRBD2 (6 bases). Trimming cost V 4 bases and J 8 bases, with 12 bases left between them. This CDR3 is 12 amino acids long. The germline CDR1 and CDR2 sequences are GTSNPN and SVGIG (reference sequence). CDR3 in amino acids: CAWNRGGDEQFF. In nucleotides, the CDR3 is TGTGCCTGGAACCGCGGCGGGGATGAGCAGTTCTTC.

V gene TRBV21-1 combines with J gene TRBJ1-5; TRBD1 is taken as the D call from the table, unchecked against the DNA. TRBV21-1 is a pseudogene segment. This CDR3 comprises 16 residues. Here the CDR3 reads CASSVGRGVVRQPQHF. In nucleotides, the CDR3 is TGTGCCAGCAGCGTTGGCAGGGGTGTAGTACGCCAGCCCCAGCATTTT.

Remarks on this clone: The identical CDR3 is also encoded by other nucleotide sequences in the sample. The CDR3, as DNA: TGTGCCAGCAGCTTATCTAGTTACGAGCAGTACTTC. Protein: CASSLSSYEQYF. The rearrangement links TRBV7-2 to TRBJ2-7; D gene unclear. CDR1 and CDR2 from the germline V gene are SGHTA and FQGNSA. The CDR3 runs 12 residues. The V and J ends lost 2 bases and 4 bases respectively, with 6 bases between them.

The V gene is TRBV6-1, the J gene TRBJ2-7, with D possibly matching TRBD1 (6 bases). V was clipped by 3 bases and J by 0 bases, with 9 bases between them. CDR1 and CDR2 from the germline V gene are MNHNS and SASEGT. The CDR3 spans 14 residues. The CDR3 DNA reads TGTGCCAGCAGTGAGGGGACACACTCCTACGAGCAGTACTTC. This encodes CASSEGTHSYEQYF.

The J gene is TRBJ2-7, the V gene TRBV27; 10 nucleotides align to TRBD1. Unmatched junction bases numbered 5, after V lost 6 bases and J lost 3 bases. The V gene's germline CDR1 is MNHEY and CDR2 SMNVEV (reference sequence). The CDR3 has 14 amino acids. The CDR3 spells CASRGQGSLYEQYF. The CDR3 DNA follows: TGTGCCAGCAGGGGACAGGGGTCTCTCTACGAGCAGTACTTC.

V is TRBV28 and J is TRBJ2-7; 7 nucleotides line up with TRBD2. V dropped 1 base and J dropped 2; count of bases not matched to a gene: 8. The CDR3 contains 16 residues. The germline V gene encodes CDR1 MDHEN and CDR2 SYDVKM. The chain's CDR3 is CASSLSTGGGTYEQYF. In nucleotides, the CDR3 is TGTGCCAGCAGTTTATCAACGGGGGGAGGAACCTACGAGCAGTACTTC.

The J gene is TRBJ2-3, the V gene TRBV6-5, with TRBD2 identical over 11 bases. There are 15 residues in the CDR3. Germline V gene data show CDR1 as MNHEY and CDR2 as SVGAGI. Trimming at V came to 6 bases and at J to 5 bases, leaving 7 bases not matched to a gene. CDR3 protein: CASRRSGGARDTQYF. The DNA of the CDR3 is TGTGCCAGCAGGCGTAGCGGGGGGGCCCGAGATACGCAGTATTTT.

CDR3: CASSVEGGLSTDTQYF. The CDR3 region has the DNA TGTGCCAGCAGTGTCGAAGGGGGCCTTAGCACAGATACGCAGTATTTT. This chain links TRBV2 with TRBJ2-3, with 7 bases aligning to TRBD1. The CDR3 sequence is 16 residues long. CDR1 and CDR2 (germline): SNHLY, FYNNEI. V lost 4 bases to trimming and J lost 0 bases; unmatched junction nucleotides: 7.

V usage is TRBV10-2 and J usage is TRBJ1-2, with 8 bases that match TRBD1. CDR1 WSHSY and CDR2 SAAADI come from the germline V gene. The CDR3 length is 13 residues. The J segment lost 8 bases and the V segment lost 6 bases, leaving 8 bases of the junction unmatched. CDR3 protein: CASSRWTGHGYTF. As DNA, the CDR3 is TGCGCCAGCAGCCGGTGGACAGGGCACGGCTACACCTTC.

V and J are TRBV21-1 and TRBJ2-7; the D call TRBD1 from the table was never checked on the DNA. TRBV21-1 is a documented pseudogene. The CDR3 consists of 15 residues. CDR3 bases: TGTGCCAGCAGCTCACAGGGACAGGTTTCCTACGAGCAGTACTTC. It codes for CASSSQGQVSYEQYF.

The V and J genes are TRBV5-1 and TRBJ2-3, with 10 nucleotides matching TRBD2. V lost 2 bases, J lost 0 bases, and 3 bases stayed unmatched. The CDR3 extends over 16 amino acids. Germline CDR1 reads SGHRS; CDR2 reads YFSETQ. The CDR3 reads CASSLLAGPSTDTQYF. The CDR3 bases are TGCGCCAGCAGCTTACTAGCGGGGCCTAGCACAGATACGCAGTATTTT.

This rearrangement joins TRBV9 to TRBJ2-3; 11 bases map to TRBD2. Germline CDR1 is SGDLS and CDR2 is YYNGEE. With 4 bases clipped from V and 3 bases from J, the junction kept 4 bases outside the gene matches. The CDR3 runs 15 residues. CDR3 DNA sequence: TGTGCCAGCAGCATGGGACTAGCGGTTACAGATACGCAGTATTTT. This codes for CASSMGLAVTDTQYF. The full variable domain, with the rest looked up from reference TRBV9 and TRBJ2-3, is DSGVTQTPKHLITATGQRVTLRCSPRSGDLSVYWYQQSLDQGLQFLIQYYNGEERAKGNILERFSAQQFPDLHSELNLSSLELGDSALYFCASSMGLAVTDTQYFGPGTRLTVL.

This clone is a singleton in its sample. The chain is built from TRBV18 and TRBJ1-5; 7 nucleotides line up with TRBD1. The germline V gene has CDR1 KGHSH and CDR2 LQKENI. The CDR3 runs 14 residues. V was pared by 3 bases and J by 5 bases, with 4 bases of the junction left unmatched. DNA for the CDR3: TGTGCCAGCTCACCGAGCCAGGGGGATCAGCCCCAGCATTTT. It codes for CASSPSQGDQPQHF.

This chain joins TRBV15 and TRBJ2-5, with 9 bases fitting TRBD2. CDR1 and CDR2 from the germline V gene are LNHNV and YYDKDF (reference sequence). The CDR3 is 15 amino acids. V lost 1 base, J lost 4 bases, and 4 bases stayed unmatched. The CDR3 loop is CATSRASGVAETQYF. DNA of the CDR3: TGTGCCACCAGCAGAGCTAGCGGGGTCGCAGAGACCCAGTACTTC.

The chain combines TRBV7-8 with TRBJ1-2; a possible D gene is TRBD1 (5 bases). Germline CDR1 SGHVS, CDR2 FQNEAQ. The germline V and J ends were trimmed by 5 bases and 8 bases, with 18 bases remaining between them. The CDR3 extends over 14 amino acids. CDR3: CASSPPWQGGGYTF. The CDR3 DNA reads TGTGCCAGCAGCCCACCATGGCAGGGAGGGGGCTACACCTTC.

This chain connects TRBV9 to TRBJ1-3; 7 positions agree with TRBD1. The germline V gene has CDR1 SGDLS and CDR2 YYNGEE. V lost 4 bases and J lost 0; bases outside the gene matches: 10. This CDR3 contains 17 residues. This CDR3 reads CASSFQGGPSSGNTIYF. The CDR3 nucleotides read TGTGCCAGCAGCTTTCAGGGGGGCCCCAGCTCTGGAAACACCATATATTTT. Variable domain in full (rest from reference TRBV9 and TRBJ1-3): DSGVTQTPKHLITATGQRVTLRCSPRSGDLSVYWYQQSLDQGLQFLIQYYNGEERAKGNILERFSAQQFPDLHSELNLSSLELGDSALYFCASSFQGGPSSGNTIYFGEGSWLTVV.

V is TRBV4-3 and J is TRBJ1-1, with 7 nucleotides matching TRBD1. This CDR3 spans 17 amino acids. V trimming: 0 bases; J trimming: 7 bases; junction bases outside the gene matches: 14. Germline CDR1 is LGHNA and CDR2 is YSLEER. DNA of the CDR3: TGCGCCAGCAGCCAAGATGGAGGGCGGGACAGATCCTTTGAAGCTTTCTTT. Protein: CASSQDGGRDRSFEAFF.

The chain is built from TRBV15 and TRBJ2-2; tentative D call: TRBD2 (6 bases). Trimming removed 5 bases at V and 0 bases at J, with 16 bases between. Germline V gives CDR1 LNHNV, CDR2 YYDKDF (reference sequence). The CDR3 has 17 amino acids. The CDR3 region is CATSSRRVGPNTGELFF. CDR3 in DNA: TGTGCCACCAGCTCACGGAGGGTGGGGCCGAACACCGGGGAGCTGTTTTTT.

V usage is TRBV4-1 and J usage is TRBJ2-7, with TRBD1 matching 11 bases. Germline V gene sequence: CDR1 MGHRA, CDR2 YSYEKL. This CDR3 spans 16 amino acids. Losses at the gene ends were 4 bases for V and 7 bases for J; bases not matched to a gene: 12. In DNA, the CDR3 is TGCGCCAGCAGCCTCATACCCGGGACAGGGGGGTTTGAGCAGTACTTC. This codes for CASSLIPGTGGFEQYF.

The chain has TRBV5-1 and TRBJ1-2, with D hard to call. The germline gives CDR1 SGHRS, CDR2 YFSETQ. The CDR3 totals 15 residues. Trimming took off 5 bases at V and 7 bases at J, with 21 bases between the two ends. The DNA for the CDR3 is TGCGCCAGCAGTACCGATCCAGGACTCGCGGGTGGCTACACCTTC. Its protein is CASSTDPGLAGGYTF.